This T cell receptor beta chain was sequenced for a study of cytomegalovirus exposure and HLA in healthy donors. PCR involved 60 Vbeta and 13 Jbeta primers. Some clones are missing from TCRdb's copy, which holds only in-frame ones; the method was immunoSEQ multiplex PCR. The sample table includes about 130,000 clones. The CDR3 contains 12 residues. In germline, CDR1 is MGHRA, CDR2 YSYEKL. With 9 bases clipped from V and 3 bases from J, the junction kept 5 bases outside the gene matches. This chain links TRBV4-1 with TRBJ2-7; the match to TRBD1 covers 7 bases. What was sequenced was PBMCs. The TCR was taken from a woman aged 60-75 years in good health and CMV-seronegative. The DNA of the CDR3 is TGCGCCAGTGGGGCAGGGGGCTACGAGCAGTACTTC. It translates to CASGAGGYEQYF.